A single sample gave rise to the 24 T cell receptor beta chains below, sequenced in a study of control samples from healthy donors and cancer patients. This table comes from immunoSEQ multiplex PCR, and its TCRdb copy is limited to in-frame clones, with some not included. The sample consists of 150,000 to 200,000 clones, 94% of them appearing once. The sample was blood. These receptors were taken from a woman aged 35 to 49 in good health.

The chain joins TRBV15 to TRBJ1-5; D might be TRBD1 (5 bases). Trimming removed 4 bases at V and 3 bases at J, with 16 bases between. Germline CDR1 LNHNV, CDR2 YYDKDF (reference sequence). The CDR3 runs 16 residues. The CDR3, as DNA: TGTGCCACCAGCACGACCTCAGGGAGAGTCAATCAGCCCCAGCATTTT. The encoded protein is CATSTTSGRVNQPQHF.

V is TRBV19 and J is TRBJ2-1; TRBD1 or TRBD2 may be the D gene (5 bases each). This CDR3 comprises 14 residues. The germline gives CDR1 LNHDA, CDR2 SQIVND (reference sequence). Trimming left V 3 bases short and J 8 bases short, with 14 bases between. CDR3 bases: TGTGCCAGTAGTATTCGGGGCGAATGGGATGAGCAGTTCTTC. Protein product: CASSIRGEWDEQFF.

This clone appeared once. V usage is TRBV4-1 and J usage is TRBJ1-1; tentative D call: TRBD1 (6 bases). This CDR3 contains 17 residues. Germline assignment: CDR1 MGHRA and CDR2 YSYEKL. The V gene lost 2 bases and the J gene lost 5 bases, with 21 bases spanning the gap. The CDR3 nucleotides are TGCGCCAGCAGCCAACCGAGGACGGGGGGGCCAGGGACTGAAGCTTTCTTT. Amino acids: CASSQPRTGGPGTEAFF.

The chain couples TRBV25-1 to TRBJ1-4, with a tentative D call TRBD1 (5 bases). Germline V lookup: CDR1 MGHDK, CDR2 SYGVNS. This CDR3 is built from 15 residues. Between the trimmed V and J ends, which lost 4 bases and 7 bases, there was a span of 16 bases. CDR3 in amino acids: CASSGFRSGGEKLFF. The CDR3 bases are TGTGCCAGCAGTGGGTTCCGAAGCGGGGGTGAAAAACTGTTTTTT.

This sequence joins TRBV29-1 and TRBJ2-7, with D possibly matching TRBD1 (6 bases). Trimming removed 4 bases from V and 2 bases from J, with 9 bases in between. The CDR3 is 12 amino acids. From germline, CDR1 is SQVTM and CDR2 ANQGSEA. The CDR3 DNA follows: TGCAGCGTTGGAAGACAGGCCTACGAGCAGTACTTC. It codes for CSVGRQAYEQYF.

The V call is TRBV4-3, the J call TRBJ1-4; no definite D call. The V and J ends lost 0 bases and 0 bases respectively, with 11 bases between them. Germline-derived CDR1 and CDR2 are LGHNA and YSLEER. The length of the CDR3 is 17 residues. CDR3 loop: CASSQDPRRATNEKLFF. CDR3 sequence (DNA): TGCGCCAGCAGCCAAGATCCCAGGCGGGCAACTAATGAAAAACTGTTTTTT.

CDR3 coding DNA: TGTGCCAGCAGTCCACAAACAAGGGACAGGGGTTACAATGAGCAGTTCTTC. Translating it yields CASSPQTRDRGYNEQFF. This rearrangement joins TRBV25-1 to TRBJ2-1, with 10 nucleotides matching TRBD1. The J segment lost 4 bases and the V segment lost 5 bases, leaving 11 bases of the junction unmatched. Germline CDR1 is MGHDK and CDR2 is SYGVNS. The CDR3 has 17 amino acids.

The chain has TRBV6-2 or TRBV6-3 and TRBJ2-7; D is perhaps TRBD1 or TRBD2 (5 bases each). With 6 bases removed from V and 2 bases from J, the gap between germline ends came to 20 bases. The germline V gene encodes CDR1 MNHEY and CDR2 SVGEGT. The CDR3 runs 16 residues. CDR3: CASSGSEDILPYEQYF. DNA of the CDR3: TGTGCCAGCAGCGGCTCGGAGGACATCCTACCCTACGAGCAGTACTTC.

This rearrangement joins TRBV7-9 to TRBJ1-1; no clear D gene. Trimming cost V 1 base and J 1 base, with 13 bases left between them. Per germline, CDR1 SEHNR and CDR2 FQNEAQ (reference sequence). This CDR3 has 16 residues. The CDR3 DNA reads TGTGCCAGCAGCTTAGTTTCAGTACCACCGAACACTGAAGCTTTCTTT. Translating gives CASSLVSVPPNTEAFF.

This clone was recorded once. The CDR3 DNA reads as TGCGCCAGCAGCTTGACGTTGGTGAGAACAGGGAAAAGGCAGACCCAGTACTTC. Translated, it gives CASSLTLVRTGKRQTQYF. This chain connects TRBV5-1 to TRBJ2-5; possibly TRBD1 for D (6 bases). Trimming shortened V by 1 base and J by 6 bases, and 25 bases separated the two germline ends. Per the germline V gene, CDR1 is SGHRS and CDR2 is YFSETQ. There are 18 residues in the CDR3.

The V and J genes are TRBV7-2 and TRBJ2-4; D might be TRBD2 (6 bases). The CDR3 is 16 amino acids. Germline V lookup: CDR1 SGHTA, CDR2 FQGNSA. Trimming took 2 bases from V and 1 from J, leaving 12 bases between them. The CDR3 reads CASSLSGEIAKNIQYF. CDR3 DNA: TGTGCCAGCAGCTTATCGGGGGAGATCGCCAAAAACATTCAGTACTTC.

This chain uses TRBV5-4 with TRBJ2-1; the D is unclear. The CDR3 is 12 amino acids. Germline lookup yields CDR1 SGHNT and CDR2 YYREEE (reference sequence). The ends were cut back, 2 bases at V and 2 bases at J, with 2 bases in the middle. CDR3 nucleotides: TGTGCCAGCAGCTTCACCTACAATGAGCAGTTCTTC. Its protein product is CASSFTYNEQFF.

This chain uses TRBV11-2 with TRBJ2-5; D is undetermined. Germline CDR1 SGHAT, CDR2 FQNNGV. Trimming pared 6 bases from V and 1 base from J, leaving 9 bases between. This CDR3 comprises 13 residues. CDR3 nucleotides: TGTGCCAGCAGTCTAGGATTCCAAGAGACCCAGTACTTC. This encodes CASSLGFQETQYF.

The chain is built from TRBV10-3 and TRBJ2-5; TRBD2 matches at 14 bases. The V and J ends lost 6 bases and 2 bases, in that order; junction bases with no gene match: 8. The CDR3 contains 17 residues. Germline CDR1 is ENHRY and CDR2 is SYGVKD. The CDR3 here is CAIRRGLAGEIQETQYF. CDR3 coding DNA: TGTGCCATCAGGCGGGGACTAGCGGGAGAAATTCAAGAGACCCAGTACTTC.

The V gene is TRBV27, the J gene TRBJ2-5; TRBD2 aligns across 12 bases. The CDR3 is 15 amino acids. Trimming removed 4 bases from V and 5 bases from J; junction bases left unmatched: 5. Germline-derived CDR1 and CDR2 are MNHEY and SMNVEV (reference sequence). DNA for the CDR3: TGTGCCAGCAGTTCGACTAGCGGGAGATTTGAGACCCAGTACTTC. Amino acids: CASSSTSGRFETQYF.

The rearrangement joins TRBV10-2 to TRBJ2-3; D is uncertain. V lost 5 bases and J lost 6, with 9 bases in between. Germline V gives CDR1 WSHSY, CDR2 SAAADI. The CDR3 extends over 12 amino acids. The CDR3 region has the DNA TGCGCCAGCAGTTCGCAGTTGGATACGCAGTATTTT. This codes for CASSSQLDTQYF.

The V call is TRBV7-2, the J call TRBJ1-6; 8 bases line up with TRBD1. Germline trimming cut 5 bases from V and 10 bases from J; bases unmatched to any gene: 7. The germline CDR1 and CDR2 sequences are SGHTA and FQGNSA. The CDR3 covers 14 residues. The CDR3 DNA sequence: TGTGCCAGCAGCCTCGACAGGGGAGGGTCACCCCTCCACTTT. Protein product: CASSLDRGGSPLHF.

V gene TRBV12-5 combines with J gene TRBJ1-4, with unresolved D. Germline V lookup: CDR1 LGHNT, CDR2 FRNRAP. This CDR3 contains 12 residues. Trimming took off 7 bases at V and 2 bases at J, with 5 bases between the two ends. The CDR3 protein is CASARTNEKLFF. The CDR3 nucleotides read TGTGCTAGTGCGAGGACTAATGAAAAACTGTTTTTT.

This clone appeared a single time. The chain uses TRBV4-3 and TRBJ2-1, with D perhaps TRBD1 (6 bases). The CDR3 runs 19 residues. The germline V gene has CDR1 LGHNA and CDR2 YSLEER. The V gene lost 0 bases and the J gene lost 7 bases, with 25 bases spanning the gap. The CDR3 here is CASSQEMAGGAGFTNEQFF. CDR3 DNA: TGCGCCAGCAGCCAAGAGATGGCTGGGGGCGCGGGTTTTACGAATGAGCAGTTCTTC.

The V gene is TRBV5-6, the J gene TRBJ1-2; D not resolved. Per germline, CDR1 SGHDT and CDR2 YYEEEE. The CDR3 consists of 17 residues. Deletions cut 0 bases from V and 5 bases from J, with 20 bases between. The CDR3 sequence: CASSLAFLSGRQYGYTF. The CDR3 DNA reads as TGTGCCAGCAGCTTGGCCTTCCTAAGCGGCAGGCAGTATGGCTACACCTTC.

The V call is TRBV19, the J call TRBJ1-4; D gene uncertain. The CDR3 covers 16 residues. Trimming took off 4 bases at V and 7 bases at J, with 19 bases between the two ends. Per germline, CDR1 LNHDA and CDR2 SQIVND (reference sequence). The CDR3, as DNA: TGTGCCAGTAGTACCACCCCGTCCCTAGTGGGTGAAAAACTGTTTTTT. Protein: CASSTTPSLVGEKLFF.

V and J are TRBV7-9 and TRBJ2-7; 7 bases match TRBD1. CDR3 length equals 14 residues. After removal of 5 bases from V and 2 bases from J, the junction contained 6 bases not matched to a gene. Per the germline V gene, CDR1 is SEHNR and CDR2 is FQNEAQ (reference sequence). CDR3 sequence reads: CASSQQGLPYEQYF. CDR3 bases: TGTGCCAGCAGCCAACAGGGGTTGCCCTACGAGCAGTACTTC.

The V call is TRBV10-3, the J call TRBJ1-2; 7 bases are a match to TRBD1. This CDR3 region has 15 residues. With 4 bases clipped from V and 4 bases from J, the junction kept 9 bases outside the gene matches. The germline V gene encodes CDR1 ENHRY and CDR2 SYGVKD. The CDR3 region has the DNA TGTGCCATCAGTGGAACAGGGGTTCCAAGCTATGGCTACACCTTC. Translated, it gives CAISGTGVPSYGYTF.

This sequence joins TRBV19 and TRBJ1-5; no clear D gene. Germline V gives CDR1 LNHDA, CDR2 SQIVND (reference sequence). The CDR3 is 14 residues long. V lost 1 base and J 7 bases, leaving 11 bases between the germline ends. The CDR3: CASSIGSGVQPQHF. The DNA of the CDR3 is TGTGCCAGTAGTATAGGGTCCGGGGTCCAGCCCCAGCATTTT.